What follows are 30 T cell receptor beta chains derived from one specimen sequenced in a study of CD8+ T cells in alopecia areata. Following RNA extraction, reverse transcription yielded cDNA that acted as the sequencing template. Assay used: immunoSEQ multiplex PCR; TCRdb lists only in-frame clones, some missing. The sample includes about 110,000 clones, over 55% of them seen just once. Material for sequencing was NKG2D-low CD8+ T cells sorted from blood. The source of these receptors is a human donor with alopecia areata.

This chain connects TRBV11-2 to TRBJ2-2; D ambiguous. The germline V and J ends were trimmed by 2 bases and 6 bases, with 10 bases remaining between them. Germline V gene data show CDR1 as SGHAT and CDR2 as FQNNGV. CDR3 length equals 14 residues. The CDR3 sequence: CASSLSHSAGELFF. The DNA for the CDR3 is TGTGCCAGCAGCTTATCCCACAGCGCCGGGGAGCTGTTTTTT.

The V gene is TRBV10-1, the J gene TRBJ2-3; TRBD2 aligns across 10 bases. The CDR3 contains 15 residues. The junction had 1 base not matched to a gene; V was cut back by 2 bases and J by 2 bases. Germline assignment: CDR1 WNHNN and CDR2 SYGVQD (reference sequence). CDR3: CASSEGLADTDTQYF. The CDR3 nucleotides are TGCGCCAGCAGTGAGGGACTAGCGGACACAGATACGCAGTATTTT.

The chain carries TRBV4-2 and TRBJ2-3; D might be TRBD2 (6 bases). The CDR3 sequence is 16 residues long. V was clipped by 4 bases and J by 6 bases, with 20 bases between them. Per the germline V gene, CDR1 is LGHNA and CDR2 is YNFKEQ. CDR3 in amino acids: CASSPTGTSKPDTQYF. In DNA, the CDR3 is TGTGCCAGCAGCCCGACCGGGACTTCAAAACCCGATACGCAGTATTTT.

The chain links TRBV4-1 to TRBJ2-2, with D possibly matching TRBD2 (5 bases). Germline assignment: CDR1 MGHRA and CDR2 YSYEKL. Trimming shortened V by 0 bases and J by 5 bases, and 10 bases separated the two germline ends. The CDR3 loop spans 15 amino acids. Here the CDR3 reads CASSQDRRMTGELFF. CDR3 coding DNA: TGCGCCAGCAGCCAAGATCGGAGGATGACCGGGGAGCTGTTTTTT.

This clone was observed once. In the same sample, other DNA sequences code for this CDR3. The chain recombines TRBV6-5 with TRBJ1-2, with D hard to call. CDR3 length: 13 residues. Trimming stripped 2 bases from V and 2 bases from J, with 6 bases between. The germline CDR1 and CDR2 sequences are MNHEY and SVGAGI. CDR3 amino acids: CASSYGGNYGYTF. DNA for the CDR3: TGTGCCAGCAGTTACGGTGGAAACTATGGCTACACCTTC.

This clone was recorded only once. The chain links TRBV27 to TRBJ2-7; D remains unclear. Germline-derived CDR1 and CDR2 are MNHEY and SMNVEV (reference sequence). Trimming stripped 5 bases from V and 4 bases from J, with 12 bases between. CDR3 length: 13 residues. CDR3 region: CASSIGTFYEQYF. The CDR3, as DNA: TGTGCCAGCAGTATAGGTACATTTTACGAGCAGTACTTC.

The CDR3 region has the DNA TGTGCCAGCAGTGAAGGGGCGGATGAGCAGTTCTTC. Translated: CASSEGADEQFF. The chain combines TRBV25-1 with TRBJ2-1; tentative D call: TRBD1 (5 bases). Germline V gene sequence: CDR1 MGHDK, CDR2 SYGVNS. CDR3 length equals 12 residues. V lost 2 bases, J lost 8 bases, and 7 bases lay in between.

The CDR3, as DNA: TGTGCCAGCAGTGACAGGGGTCGCGAGCAGTACTTC. Translated, it gives CASSDRGREQYF. This chain links TRBV6-5 with TRBJ2-7; 8 bases align to TRBD1. CDR1 MNHEY and CDR2 SVGAGI come from the germline V gene. The V gene end was trimmed by 5 bases and the J gene end by 6 bases; junction bases not matched to a gene: 3. CDR3 length: 12 residues.

V usage is TRBV7-6 and J usage is TRBJ2-7; 8 nucleotides match TRBD2. This CDR3 has 14 amino acids. With 1 base clipped from V and 6 bases from J, the junction kept 5 bases outside the gene matches. The germline gives CDR1 SGHVS, CDR2 FNYEAQ. For the CDR3, the DNA is TGTGCCAGCAGCTTAGGCGGGGGGCTCGGCGAGCAGTACTTC. As protein: CASSLGGGLGEQYF.

J is TRBJ2-7 and V is TRBV5-1, with no clear D. The V and J ends lost 4 bases and 0 bases respectively, with 8 bases between them. The CDR3 totals 13 residues. Germline loops: CDR1 SGHRS, CDR2 YFSETQ. The CDR3 sequence: CASSDPGSYEQYF. The DNA of the CDR3 is TGCGCCAGCAGCGATCCTGGCTCCTACGAGCAGTACTTC.

J is TRBJ2-2 and V is TRBV7-8; D perhaps matches TRBD1 (5 bases). Germline V gives CDR1 SGHVS, CDR2 FQNEAQ. This CDR3 has 15 residues. The V end was cut by 5 bases, the J end by 4 bases, with 14 bases between. The chain's CDR3 is CASSPAGRTTGELFF. The CDR3 DNA sequence: TGTGCCAGCAGCCCGGCAGGGCGGACCACCGGGGAGCTGTTTTTT.

V gene TRBV29-1 combines with J gene TRBJ2-1; D may match TRBD1 or TRBD2 (5 bases each). CDR1 is SQVTM, CDR2 ANQGSEA, per germline. With 7 bases removed from V and 3 bases from J, the gap between germline ends came to 16 bases. This CDR3 comprises 14 residues. As DNA, the CDR3 is TGCAGCGGGGGCCGGGACGGAGTCTACAATGAGCAGTTCTTC. This codes for CSGGRDGVYNEQFF.

A few counts support this clone. This chain links TRBV19 with TRBJ2-7; D ambiguous. The germline CDR1 and CDR2 sequences are LNHDA and SQIVND (reference sequence). The V and J ends lost 4 bases and 3 bases respectively, with 13 bases between them. The CDR3 spans 14 residues. The CDR3 spells CASSSSRMNYEQYF. In DNA, the CDR3 is TGTGCCAGTAGTAGCTCCAGGATGAACTACGAGCAGTACTTC.

In this sample, this clone turned up a few times. The V gene is TRBV13, the J gene TRBJ1-1; a weak D match, TRBD1 (5 bases). Germline loops: CDR1 PRHDT, CDR2 FYEKMQ (reference sequence). CDR3 length: 15 residues. The germline V and J ends were trimmed by 5 bases and 3 bases, with 16 bases remaining between them. The CDR3: CASSPSPRADTEAFF. The CDR3 DNA reads TGTGCCAGCAGCCCCAGTCCCAGGGCAGACACTGAAGCTTTCTTT.

The chain recombines TRBV2 with TRBJ1-1; a possible D gene is TRBD1 (5 bases). This CDR3 contains 13 residues. V lost 6 bases to trimming and J lost 1 base, with 9 bases between them. Germline-derived CDR1 and CDR2 are SNHLY and FYNNEI. Here the CDR3 DNA reads TGTGCCAGCAGCACAGGAGGGAACACTGAAGCTTTCTTT. Translating it yields CASSTGGNTEAFF.

This clone occurred a few times. Here the CDR3 DNA reads TGTGCCAGCAGTCTCTCGGTGGGGAGGCACGGGGAGCTGTTTTTT. Translation: CASSLSVGRHGELFF. The chain recombines TRBV27 with TRBJ2-2, with D maybe TRBD2 (6 bases). The V end lost 5 bases, the J end lost 7 bases, and 17 bases lay between the germline ends. The CDR3 sequence is 15 residues long. Germline V lookup: CDR1 MNHEY, CDR2 SMNVEV (reference sequence).

This clone was recorded only once. V gene TRBV11-2 combines with J gene TRBJ2-7; D perhaps matches TRBD1 (5 bases). V was clipped by 2 bases and J by 3 bases, with 14 bases between them. The length of the CDR3 is 15 residues. In germline, CDR1 is SGHAT, CDR2 FQNNGV. CDR3: CASSLTGGVGYEQYF. The CDR3 DNA follows: TGTGCCAGCAGCTTAACAGGTGGAGTAGGCTACGAGCAGTACTTC.

The rearrangement joins TRBV5-6 to TRBJ1-5; D not certain. This CDR3 has 12 residues. CDR1 is SGHDT and CDR2 is YYEEEE in the germline V gene. V lost 2 bases and J lost 7, with 7 bases in between. This CDR3 is CASSFGYQPQHF. The CDR3 nucleotides read TGTGCCAGCAGCTTCGGATACCAGCCCCAGCATTTT.

This rearrangement joins TRBV5-1 to TRBJ2-1, with 12 bases that match TRBD2. This CDR3 spans 18 amino acids. Trimming cost V 0 bases and J 8 bases; bases outside gene matches: 12. Germline V gene lookup returns CDR1 SGHRS and CDR2 YFSETQ. The CDR3 DNA sequence: TGCGCCAGCAGCTTGGGTCCCCTAGCGGGAGGGCCATGGTATGAGCAGTTCTTC. Encoded protein: CASSLGPLAGGPWYEQFF.

This clone occurred once. The chain carries TRBV12-5 and TRBJ1-1, with D unresolved. Germline values: CDR1 LGHNT, CDR2 FRNRAP. This CDR3 is 12 amino acids long. With 1 base removed from V and 6 bases from J, the gap between germline ends came to 6 bases. The DNA of the CDR3 is TGTGCTAGTGGTTTGGGTATTTCTGAAGCTTTCTTT. Translation gives CASGLGISEAFF.

The chain couples TRBV10-2 to TRBJ1-2, with TRBD1 matching 9 bases. This CDR3 has 14 residues. V gave up 8 bases and J gave up 3 bases; unmatched junction bases: 7. The V gene's germline CDR1 is WSHSY and CDR2 SAAADI. CDR3 sequence reads: CASGDTGGYYGYTF. Written as DNA, the CDR3 is TGCGCCAGCGGGGACACAGGGGGCTACTATGGCTACACCTTC.

The chain couples TRBV5-1 to TRBJ2-5, with D maybe TRBD1 (6 bases). The length of the CDR3 is 15 residues. V was trimmed by 2 bases and J by 5 bases, leaving 16 bases between them. The germline V gene has CDR1 SGHRS and CDR2 YFSETQ. The DNA of the CDR3 is TGCGCCAGCAGCTTTTCCCAGGGGCATTGGGAGACCCAGTACTTC. This sequence encodes CASSFSQGHWETQYF.

J is TRBJ2-1 and V is TRBV27, with D hard to call. Germline V gene data show CDR1 as MNHEY and CDR2 as SMNVEV (reference sequence). This CDR3 spans 14 amino acids. V lost 5 bases and J lost 5, with 13 bases in between. CDR3 in amino acids: CASSRLSADNEQFF. The CDR3, as DNA: TGTGCCAGCAGTCGGCTATCGGCGGACAATGAGCAGTTCTTC.

The chain combines TRBV29-1 with TRBJ1-1; unclear D gene. The ends were cut back, 1 base at V and 7 bases at J, with 7 bases in the middle. Germline V gene data show CDR1 as SQVTM and CDR2 as ANQGSEA. There are 11 residues in the CDR3. DNA for the CDR3: TGCAGCGTTGAAGCACTCAATGAAGCTTTCTTT. It is translated as CSVEALNEAFF.

The CDR3 spells CASAESGYEQYF. Written as DNA, the CDR3 is TGCGCCAGCGCCGAGTCAGGTTACGAGCAGTACTTC. This chain links TRBV5-1 with TRBJ2-7; D unclear. Trimming shortened V by 7 bases and J by 4 bases, and 12 bases separated the two germline ends. The CDR3 is 12 amino acids. Germline V gives CDR1 SGHRS, CDR2 YFSETQ.

The chain has TRBV7-9 and TRBJ2-3; 8 positions match TRBD2. This CDR3 is 16 amino acids long. V dropped 3 bases and J dropped 1; count of bases not matched to a gene: 6. The V gene's germline CDR1 is SEHNR and CDR2 FQNEAQ (reference sequence). Here the CDR3 reads CASSLKRELGTDTQYF. DNA of the CDR3: TGTGCCAGCAGCTTGAAGCGGGAGTTAGGCACAGATACGCAGTATTTT. The whole variable domain, filled in from reference TRBV7-9 and TRBJ2-3, reads DTGVSQNPRHKITKRGQNVTFRCDPISEHNRLYWYRQTLGQGPEFLTYFQNEAQLEKSRLLSDRFSAERPKGSFSTLEIQRTEQGDSAMYLCASSLKRELGTDTQYFGPGTRLTVL.

This clone was detected many times. The gene calls are TRBV7-9 and TRBJ2-5, with 11 bases aligning to TRBD2. Germline trimming cut 4 bases from V and 0 bases from J; bases unmatched to any gene: 7. CDR3 length equals 17 residues. Germline assignment: CDR1 SEHNR and CDR2 FQNEAQ (reference sequence). CDR3 DNA: TGTGCCAGCAGCTCTATAGGGACTAGCGGTTACCAAGAGACCCAGTACTTC. It yields the protein CASSSIGTSGYQETQYF.

This chain links TRBV27 with TRBJ2-2; TRBD2 matches 9 bases. Per the germline V gene, CDR1 is MNHEY and CDR2 is SMNVEV (reference sequence). CDR3 length equals 15 residues. The V gene end was trimmed by 7 bases and the J gene end by 7 bases; junction bases not matched to a gene: 10. CDR3 residues: CASNRGGRAGGELFF. For the CDR3, the DNA is TGTGCCAGCAATCGGGGCGGGAGGGCCGGCGGGGAGCTGTTTTTT.

This clone has a handful of counts. This chain connects TRBV27 to TRBJ2-2; D not certain. The CDR3 loop spans 12 amino acids. V lost 2 bases, J lost 7 bases, and 5 bases lay in between. Germline values: CDR1 MNHEY, CDR2 SMNVEV (reference sequence). The CDR3 loop reads CASSLRFGELFF. The CDR3 DNA reads TGTGCCAGCAGTTTAAGATTCGGGGAGCTGTTTTTT.

The chain couples TRBV11-3 to TRBJ2-5; 7 bases are shared with TRBD2. The CDR3 covers 12 residues. Germline loops: CDR1 SGHNT, CDR2 YENEEA. With 3 bases clipped from V and 7 bases from J, the junction kept 2 bases outside the gene matches. CDR3 sequence reads: CASSLGTTTQYF. The CDR3 DNA is TGTGCCAGCAGCTTGGGGACTACGACCCAGTACTTC.